This record concerns one T cell receptor (beta chain) sequence. Its antigen is still unknown. The data were obtained in a study of cytomegalovirus exposure and HLA in healthy donors. General observations from the study: In a later analysis, several top co-occurrence clusters appeared linked to parvovirus B19, influenza, CMV and Epstein-Barr virus.

The PCR used 60 Vbeta and 13 Jbeta primers. TCRdb keeps only in-frame clones here, not all; method: immunoSEQ multiplex PCR. The table records some 130,000 clones, around 77% of them present only once. The V segment lost 3 bases and the J segment 8 bases; nucleotides outside the gene matches: 9. The length of the CDR3 is 16 residues. The V gene's germline CDR1 is SGHTA and CDR2 FQGNSA. This TCR derives from a male donor in good health and CMV-seropositive. The chain joins TRBV7-2 to TRBJ1-6, with 8 bases that match TRBD1. Input material: PBMCs. DNA of the CDR3: TGTGCCAGCAGCTTTACAAGCCAGGGGGCAGATTCACCCCTCCACTTT. This translates into CASSFTSQGADSPLHF.